The clone carrying this T cell receptor (beta chain) was counted a single time. Its cognate antigen is unknown. These data belong to a study of T cell responses to AZD1222 COVID-19 vaccine. Overall study findings and caveats: Nearly half of spike-specific TCRs reportedly target variant regions that are unmutated in the B.1.351 and B.1.1.7 variants.

Sequenced by immunoSEQ multiplex PCR; TCRdb stores in-frame clones only, minus some. There are over 130,000 clones in the sample; about 90% occur only once, and 7.5% to 9.5% lies in the top ten. The sequence was obtained from an adult who received the MenACWY meningococcal vaccine as a control. This sample comprised peripheral blood, obtained 28 days after the second dose of the MenACWY control vaccine.

In nucleotides, the CDR3 is TGTGCCACCAAGGGAGGGGGGAACACCGGGGAGCTGTTTTTT. Its protein product is CATKGGGNTGELFF. This chain uses TRBV15 with TRBJ2-2; D may be TRBD2 (7 bases). Trimming cost V 7 bases and J 1 base, with 10 bases left between them. The CDR3 extends over 14 amino acids. Germline CDR1 LNHNV, CDR2 YYDKDF (reference sequence).